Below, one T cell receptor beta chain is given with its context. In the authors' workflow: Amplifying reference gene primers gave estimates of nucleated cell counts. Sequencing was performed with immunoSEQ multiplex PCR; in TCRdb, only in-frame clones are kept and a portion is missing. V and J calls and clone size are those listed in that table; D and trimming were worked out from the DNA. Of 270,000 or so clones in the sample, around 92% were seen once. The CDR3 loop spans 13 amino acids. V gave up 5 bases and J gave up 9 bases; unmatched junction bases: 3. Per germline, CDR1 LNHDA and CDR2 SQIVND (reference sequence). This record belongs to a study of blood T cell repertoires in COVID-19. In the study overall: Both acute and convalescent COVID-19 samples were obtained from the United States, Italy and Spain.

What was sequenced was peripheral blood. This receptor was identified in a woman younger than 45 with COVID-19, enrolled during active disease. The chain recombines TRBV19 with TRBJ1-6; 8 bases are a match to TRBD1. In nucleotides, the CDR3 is TGTGCCAGTAGTTCGGACAGGGTTTCACCCCTCCACTTT. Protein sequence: CASSSDRVSPLHF.